This passage covers 28 T cell receptor beta chains from one sample sequenced in a study of cytomegalovirus exposure and HLA in healthy donors. Primers: 60 Vbeta forward and 13 Jbeta reverse. Measured with immunoSEQ multiplex PCR; TCRdb has only the in-frame clones, and not every one. Here the sample spans about 120,000 clones, approximately 80% being singletons. Sequenced material: PBMCs. These receptors all stem from a middle-aged woman in good health and CMV-seropositive.

As to this clone: At one boundary the junction diverges from the germline segment, which might be a read error. The chain is built from TRBV2 and TRBJ2-7; weak D call: TRBD1 (6 bases). Germline V lookup: CDR1 SNHLY, CDR2 FYNNEI. This CDR3 comprises 14 residues. DNA of the CDR3: TGTGCCAGCAATTTCAGGGGCGACAACTACGAGCAGCACTTC. Translation gives CASNFRGDNYEQHF. Full variable domain (outside the CDR3, taken from reference TRBV2 and TRBJ2-7): EPEVTQTPSHQVTQMGQEVILRCVPISNHLYFYWYRQILGQKVEFLVSFYNNEISEKSEIFDDQFSVERPDGSNFTLKIRSTKLEDSAMYFCASNFRGDNYEQHFGPGTRLTVT.

CDR3 sequence: CASSPLRGREQFF. The CDR3 DNA reads as TGCGCCAGCAGCCCCCTAAGGGGCCGTGAGCAGTTCTTC. The rearrangement uses TRBV5-1 and TRBJ2-1; TRBD1 might be the D (5 bases). Between the trimmed V and J ends, which lost 4 bases and 9 bases, there was a span of 14 bases. This CDR3 comprises 13 residues. CDR1 is SGHRS and CDR2 is YFSETQ in the germline V gene.

The V and J genes are TRBV5-1 and TRBJ2-3; 11 nucleotides agree with TRBD1. V was clipped by 4 bases and J by 3 bases; unmatched bases: 7. The V gene's germline CDR1 is SGHRS and CDR2 YFSETQ. The CDR3 has 16 residues. CDR3 region: CASSRGQGAVTDTQYF. CDR3 sequence (DNA): TGCGCCAGCAGCCGAGGACAGGGGGCGGTTACAGATACGCAGTATTTT.

This clone was detected a few times. The rearrangement joins TRBV5-1 to TRBJ1-4; 7 positions match TRBD1. The length of the CDR3 is 15 residues. Unmatched junction bases numbered 12, after V lost 3 bases and J lost 10 bases. CDR1 and CDR2 (germline): SGHRS, YFSETQ. The CDR3, as DNA: TGCGCCAGCAGCTCCACAGGGGACCCGTCCGGAAAACTGTTTTTT. Its protein is CASSSTGDPSGKLFF.

The chain has TRBV4-3 and TRBJ2-2; 14 bases match TRBD2. The junction had 12 bases not matched to a gene; V was cut back by 4 bases and J by 5 bases. This CDR3 contains 19 residues. Germline-derived CDR1 and CDR2 are LGHNA and YSLEER. CDR3 loop: CASSLTPGLAGVGTGELFF. In DNA, the CDR3 is TGCGCCAGCAGCCTGACACCGGGACTAGCGGGAGTCGGAACCGGGGAGCTGTTTTTT.

The J gene is TRBJ2-2, the V gene TRBV7-2, with TRBD2 identical over 9 bases. The CDR3 is made up of 18 amino acids. V trimming: 2 bases; J trimming: 5 bases; junction bases outside the gene matches: 12. Germline V CDR1 and CDR2: SGHTA, FQGNSA. The CDR3 reads CASSLLMFSGSGTGELFF. The CDR3 coding sequence is TGTGCCAGCAGCTTATTGATGTTTAGCGGGAGTGGTACCGGGGAGCTGTTTTTT.

The genes are TRBV4-2 and TRBJ1-2; TRBD1 matches at 7 bases. V lost 0 bases, J lost 5 bases, and 9 bases stayed unmatched. This CDR3 has 16 residues. Germline CDR1 LGHNA, CDR2 YNFKEQ. The DNA of the CDR3 is TGTGCCAGCAGCCAAGAGGAGAGGAGGACAGGATATGGCTACACCTTC. Translated: CASSQEERRTGYGYTF.

This clone turned up a few times. The V call is TRBV7-8, the J call TRBJ2-7, with 11 bases aligning to TRBD1. Germline V CDR1 and CDR2: SGHVS, FQNEAQ. V dropped 6 bases and J dropped 0; count of bases not matched to a gene: 7. The CDR3 covers 16 residues. The CDR3, as DNA: TGTGCCAGCAGGCGGGTTGGGACAGGGGGCTCCTACGAGCAGTACTTC. Its protein is CASRRVGTGGSYEQYF.

The CDR3 nucleotides read TGTGCCAGTAGTATAGGATTGGGACAGACTGAAGCTTTCTTT. Translating it yields CASSIGLGQTEAFF. The chain carries TRBV19 and TRBJ1-1; 7 positions agree with TRBD1. With 1 base clipped from V and 5 bases from J, the junction kept 4 bases outside the gene matches. Germline V gives CDR1 LNHDA, CDR2 SQIVND (reference sequence). The CDR3 consists of 14 residues.

The chain carries TRBV6-1 and TRBJ2-7; D uncertain. The CDR3 length is 12 residues. From germline, CDR1 is MNHNS and CDR2 SASEGT. V was shortened by 1 base and J by 7 bases, with 8 bases between the two germline ends. CDR3 sequence: CASSEGPIEQYF. The DNA of the CDR3 is TGTGCCAGCAGTGAAGGTCCTATAGAGCAGTACTTC.

The chain couples TRBV18 to TRBJ2-7, with 13 bases aligning to TRBD2. J lost 7 bases, V lost 6 bases, and 12 bases had no gene match. The CDR3 spans 16 residues. Germline V gene lookup returns CDR1 KGHSH and CDR2 LQKENI. CDR3 residues: CASSPGGLAGVGEQYF. CDR3 nucleotides: TGTGCCAGCTCCCCTGGCGGACTAGCGGGAGTGGGGGAGCAGTACTTC.

This chain connects TRBV5-1 to TRBJ1-1; 9 nucleotides match TRBD1. The CDR3 covers 14 residues. Germline V lookup: CDR1 SGHRS, CDR2 YFSETQ. Trimming at V came to 2 bases and at J to 12 bases, leaving 11 bases not matched to a gene. The CDR3 reads CASSLEQGARVPFF. The DNA for the CDR3 is TGCGCCAGCAGCTTAGAACAGGGGGCGAGGGTCCCTTTCTTT.

The gene calls are TRBV15 and TRBJ2-1; 11 bases map to TRBD1. In germline, CDR1 is LNHNV, CDR2 YYDKDF (reference sequence). The length of the CDR3 is 15 residues. V lost 4 bases, J lost 4 bases, and 3 bases stayed unmatched. CDR3 sequence reads: CATSTGQGAYNEQFF. DNA of the CDR3: TGTGCCACCAGCACCGGACAGGGGGCTTACAATGAGCAGTTCTTC. The whole variable domain, remainder taken from reference TRBV15 and TRBJ2-1, is DAMVIQNPRYQVTQFGKPVTLSCSQTLNHNVMYWYQQKSSQAPKLLFHYYDKDFNNEADTPDNFQSRRPNTSFCFLDIRSPGLGDTAMYLCATSTGQGAYNEQFFGPGTRLTVL.

V usage is TRBV2 and J usage is TRBJ1-1; D call uncertain. With 7 bases removed from V and 4 bases from J, the gap between germline ends came to 19 bases. The CDR3 has 15 residues. Looked up from germline, CDR1 is SNHLY and CDR2 is FYNNEI. CDR3: CASTGLGLGSTEAFF. The CDR3 coding sequence is TGTGCCAGCACCGGCCTCGGGCTGGGGAGCACTGAAGCTTTCTTT.

The chain couples TRBV6-5 to TRBJ2-7; 11 bases are a match to TRBD2. The ends lost 5 bases at V and 2 bases at J; junction bases unmatched: 5. Germline V CDR1 and CDR2: MNHEY, SVGAGI. The CDR3 covers 15 residues. CDR3 sequence: CASSPLAGGTYEQYF. DNA of the CDR3: TGTGCCAGCAGTCCCCTAGCGGGGGGAACCTACGAGCAGTACTTC.

This clone was recorded only once. The rearrangement joins TRBV7-8 to TRBJ2-2; 12 bases line up with TRBD2. Looked up from germline, CDR1 is SGHVS and CDR2 is FQNEAQ. The CDR3 is 17 amino acids. V trimming: 3 bases; J trimming: 5 bases; junction bases outside the gene matches: 7. CDR3 amino acids: CASSFGLAGGPTGELFF. The CDR3 DNA reads as TGTGCCAGCAGCTTCGGGCTAGCGGGAGGGCCAACCGGGGAGCTGTTTTTT.

This rearrangement joins TRBV5-6 to TRBJ2-1; 12 bases align to TRBD2. With V trimmed by 0 bases and J by 9 bases, 7 bases remained unmatched. CDR1 and CDR2 (germline): SGHDT, YYEEEE. The CDR3 runs 16 residues. The CDR3 sequence: CASSLARLAGGFEQFF. The CDR3 DNA reads as TGTGCCAGCAGCTTGGCCCGTCTAGCGGGGGGGTTTGAGCAGTTCTTC.

In this sample, this clone turned up once. This chain joins TRBV6-1 and TRBJ2-7, with no clear D. The CDR3 consists of 16 residues. The germline V gene has CDR1 MNHNS and CDR2 SASEGT. V was trimmed by 1 base and J by 3 bases, leaving 16 bases between them. CDR3 region: CASSEGRLGSHYEQYF. The CDR3 DNA follows: TGTGCCAGCAGTGAAGGTCGTCTGGGCAGCCACTACGAGCAGTACTTC.

CDR3 sequence (DNA): TGTGCCAGCAGTCCACCGGCCCAGGGGGATGAGCAGTTCTTC. It is translated as CASSPPAQGDEQFF. The V call is TRBV5-4, the J call TRBJ2-1; 7 nucleotides match TRBD1. V lost 5 bases to trimming and J lost 8 bases; unmatched junction nucleotides: 10. Germline-derived CDR1 and CDR2 are SGHNT and YYREEE (reference sequence). The CDR3 has 14 amino acids.

V usage is TRBV9 and J usage is TRBJ2-1; 9 nucleotides agree with TRBD2. Germline lookup yields CDR1 SGDLS and CDR2 YYNGEE. The junction had 24 bases not matched to a gene; V was cut back by 7 bases and J by 10 bases. The CDR3 runs 18 residues. The CDR3 nucleotides read TGTGCCAGCTCAACCTCAGGAGGTGCGGGAGGGCCGACTTTGGAGCAGTTCTTC. It translates to CASSTSGGAGGPTLEQFF. The whole variable domain, remainder taken from reference TRBV9 and TRBJ2-1, is DSGVTQTPKHLITATGQRVTLRCSPRSGDLSVYWYQQSLDQGLQFLIQYYNGEERAKGNILERFSAQQFPDLHSELNLSSLELGDSALYFCASSTSGGAGGPTLEQFFGPGTRLTVL.

The chain employs TRBV19 and TRBJ2-1; the D is unclear. In germline, CDR1 is LNHDA, CDR2 SQIVND (reference sequence). Trimming shortened V by 4 bases and J by 6 bases, and 10 bases separated the two germline ends. This CDR3 comprises 13 residues. CDR3 loop: CASSTTWSNEQFF. CDR3 nucleotide sequence: TGTGCCAGTAGTACAACATGGAGCAATGAGCAGTTCTTC.

V and J are TRBV5-1 and TRBJ2-3; perhaps TRBD2 as D (5 bases). The CDR3 is 14 residues long. The V and J ends lost 0 bases and 5 bases respectively, with 10 bases between them. Per the germline V gene, CDR1 is SGHRS and CDR2 is YFSETQ. CDR3 protein: CASSLVRARDTQYF. CDR3 DNA sequence: TGCGCCAGCAGCTTGGTGCGGGCGAGAGATACGCAGTATTTT.

V and J are TRBV6-5 and TRBJ2-3; 8 bases fit TRBD1. V trimming: 5 bases; J trimming: 4 bases; junction bases outside the gene matches: 8. The CDR3 covers 15 residues. The germline gives CDR1 MNHEY, CDR2 SVGAGI. CDR3 in amino acids: CASSKGQAVPDTQYF. CDR3 DNA sequence: TGTGCCAGCAGTAAGGGACAGGCTGTCCCAGATACGCAGTATTTT.

The chain carries TRBV5-1 and TRBJ2-7; 8 bases are a match to TRBD2. This CDR3 has 15 amino acids. Germline assignment: CDR1 SGHRS and CDR2 YFSETQ. V shed 0 bases and J 2 bases; nucleotides not matched to a gene: 4. The CDR3 coding sequence is TGCGCCAGCAGCTTGGGGGTAGCGGGAACCTACGAGCAGTACTTC. Amino acid sequence: CASSLGVAGTYEQYF.

The chain uses TRBV6-6 and TRBJ2-5; 9 bases align to TRBD1. The CDR3 is 14 amino acids. Germline CDR1 and CDR2: MNHNY and SVGAGI (reference sequence). J gave up 5 bases and V 5 bases, and 6 bases lay outside the gene matches. The chain's CDR3 is CASSRTGGGETQYF. In DNA, the CDR3 is TGTGCCAGCAGTCGTACAGGGGGCGGCGAGACCCAGTACTTC.

CDR3 DNA sequence: TGTGCCAGTAGTATAGCGAGGAGGGGAAACACCATATATTTT. Residues: CASSIARRGNTIYF. The V and J genes are TRBV19 and TRBJ1-3; D unresolved. The V gene lost 1 base and the J gene lost 4 bases, with 8 bases spanning the gap. Germline-derived CDR1 and CDR2 are LNHDA and SQIVND (reference sequence). This CDR3 comprises 14 residues.

The rearrangement uses TRBV7-9 and TRBJ1-3; D call uncertain. Germline values: CDR1 SEHNR, CDR2 FQNEAQ (reference sequence). V lost 5 bases and J lost 3, with 5 bases in between. The CDR3 is 12 amino acids. CDR3 sequence reads: CASSLVGNTIYF. The CDR3 DNA is TGTGCCAGCAGCCTCGTTGGAAACACCATATATTTT. The full variable domain, rest sourced from reference TRBV7-9 and TRBJ1-3, is DTGVSQNPRHKITKRGQNVTFRCDPISEHNRLYWYRQTLGQGPEFLTYFQNEAQLEKSRLLSDRFSAERPKGSFSTLEIQRTEQGDSAMYLCASSLVGNTIYFGEGSWLTVV.

V gene TRBV7-3 combines with J gene TRBJ2-1, with TRBD2 identical over 13 bases. The CDR3 runs 14 residues. Germline V gene sequence: CDR1 SGHTA, CDR2 FQGTGA. V shed 4 bases, J shed 8 bases, and the junction held 2 bases outside the gene matches. The CDR3 reads CASSSGLAGDEQFF. CDR3 coding DNA: TGTGCCAGCAGCTCCGGACTAGCGGGGGATGAGCAGTTCTTC.